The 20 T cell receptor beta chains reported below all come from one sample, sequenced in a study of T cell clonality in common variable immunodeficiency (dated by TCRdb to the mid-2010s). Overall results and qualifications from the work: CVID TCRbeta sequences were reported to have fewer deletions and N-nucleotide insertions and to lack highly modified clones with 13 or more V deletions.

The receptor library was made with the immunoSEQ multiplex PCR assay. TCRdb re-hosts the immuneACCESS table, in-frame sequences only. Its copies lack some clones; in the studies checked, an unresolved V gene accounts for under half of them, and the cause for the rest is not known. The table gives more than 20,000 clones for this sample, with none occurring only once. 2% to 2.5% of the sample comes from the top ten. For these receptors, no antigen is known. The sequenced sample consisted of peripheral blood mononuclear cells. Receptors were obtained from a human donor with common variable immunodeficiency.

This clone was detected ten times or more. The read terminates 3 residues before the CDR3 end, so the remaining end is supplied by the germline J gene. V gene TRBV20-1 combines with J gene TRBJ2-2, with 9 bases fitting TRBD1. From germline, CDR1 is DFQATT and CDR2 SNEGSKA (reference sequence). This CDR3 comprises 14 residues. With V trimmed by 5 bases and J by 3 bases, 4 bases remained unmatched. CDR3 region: CSAEGQGYTGELFF. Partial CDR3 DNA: TGCAGTGCTGAAGGACAGGGGTACACCGGGGAG.

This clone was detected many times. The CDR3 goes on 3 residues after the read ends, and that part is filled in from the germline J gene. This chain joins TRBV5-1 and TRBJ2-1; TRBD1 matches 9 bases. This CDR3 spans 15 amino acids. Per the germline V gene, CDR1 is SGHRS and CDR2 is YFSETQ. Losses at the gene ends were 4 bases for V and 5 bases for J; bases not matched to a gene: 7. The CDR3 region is CASSVSGTGNNEQFF. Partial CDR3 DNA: TGCGCCAGCAGCGTATCCGGGACAGGGAACAATGAG.

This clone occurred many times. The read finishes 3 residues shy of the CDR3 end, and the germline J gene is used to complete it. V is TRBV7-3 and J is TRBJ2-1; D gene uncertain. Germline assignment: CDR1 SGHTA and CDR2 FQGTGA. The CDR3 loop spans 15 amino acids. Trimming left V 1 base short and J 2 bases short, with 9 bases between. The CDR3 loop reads CASSLNPTTYNEQFF. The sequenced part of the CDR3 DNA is TGTGCCAGCAGCTTAAATCCTACCACCTACAATGAG.

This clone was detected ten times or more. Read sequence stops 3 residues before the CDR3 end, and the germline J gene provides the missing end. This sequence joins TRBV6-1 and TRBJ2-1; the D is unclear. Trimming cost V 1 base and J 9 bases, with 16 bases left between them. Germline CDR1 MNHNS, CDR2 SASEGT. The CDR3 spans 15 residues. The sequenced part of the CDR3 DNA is TGTGCCAGCAGTGAAGGAGGCTCCCCCACAATTGAG. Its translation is CASSEGGSPTIE. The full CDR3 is CASSEGGSPTIEQFF.

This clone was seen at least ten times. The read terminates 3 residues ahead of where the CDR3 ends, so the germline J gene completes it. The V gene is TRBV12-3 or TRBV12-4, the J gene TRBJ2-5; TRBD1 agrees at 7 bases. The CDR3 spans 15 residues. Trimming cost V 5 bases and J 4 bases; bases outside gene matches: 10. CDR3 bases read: TGTGCCAGCAGTCGACAGGGAGTGGAGGCAGAGACC. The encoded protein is CASSRQGVEAET. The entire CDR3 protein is CASSRQGVEAETQYF.

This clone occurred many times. The covered CDR3 bases are TGCAGTGCTAGAGGGCGGACTAATGAAAAA. Residues: CSARGRTNEK. The entire CDR3 protein reads CSARGRTNEKLFF. The chain recombines TRBV20-1 with TRBJ1-4; D is unresolved. The sequenced fragment ends 3 residues before the CDR3 boundary, so the rest is inferred from the germline J gene. Germline CDR1 is DFQATT and CDR2 is SNEGSKA (reference sequence). The CDR3 is 13 residues long. V was clipped by 1 base and J by 2 bases, with 5 bases between them.

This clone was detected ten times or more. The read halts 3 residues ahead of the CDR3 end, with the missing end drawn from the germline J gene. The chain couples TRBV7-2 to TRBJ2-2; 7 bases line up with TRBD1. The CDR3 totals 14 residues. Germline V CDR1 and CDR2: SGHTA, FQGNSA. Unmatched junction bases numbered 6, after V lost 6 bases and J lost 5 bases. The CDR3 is CASSRRQGTGELFF. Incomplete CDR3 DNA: TGTGCCAGCAGTCGTAGACAGGGAACCGGGGAG.

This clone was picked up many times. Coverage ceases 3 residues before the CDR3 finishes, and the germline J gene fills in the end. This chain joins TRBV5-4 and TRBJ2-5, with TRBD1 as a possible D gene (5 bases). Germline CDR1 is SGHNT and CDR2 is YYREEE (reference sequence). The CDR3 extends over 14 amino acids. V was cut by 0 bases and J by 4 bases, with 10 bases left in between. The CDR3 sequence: CASSLVGEGETQYF. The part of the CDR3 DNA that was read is TGTGCCAGCAGCTTGGTAGGGGAAGGAGAGACC.

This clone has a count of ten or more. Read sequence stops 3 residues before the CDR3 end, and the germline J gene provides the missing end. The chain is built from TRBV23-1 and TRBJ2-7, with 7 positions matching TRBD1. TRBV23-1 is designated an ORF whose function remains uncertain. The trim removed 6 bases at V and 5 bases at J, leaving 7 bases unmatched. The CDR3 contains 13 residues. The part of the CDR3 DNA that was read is TGCGCCAGCAGGCGCAGCACAGGGGACGAG. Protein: CASRRSTGDE. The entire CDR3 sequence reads CASRRSTGDEQYF.

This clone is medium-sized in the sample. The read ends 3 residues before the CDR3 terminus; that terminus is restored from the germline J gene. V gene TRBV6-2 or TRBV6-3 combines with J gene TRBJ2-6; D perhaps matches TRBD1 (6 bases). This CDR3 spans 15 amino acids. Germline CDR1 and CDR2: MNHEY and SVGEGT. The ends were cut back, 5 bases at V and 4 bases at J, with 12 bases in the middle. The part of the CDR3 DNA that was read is TGTGCCAGCAGTACTTCAGGGGACGGGGCCAACGTC. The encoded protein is CASSTSGDGANV. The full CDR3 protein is CASSTSGDGANVLTF.

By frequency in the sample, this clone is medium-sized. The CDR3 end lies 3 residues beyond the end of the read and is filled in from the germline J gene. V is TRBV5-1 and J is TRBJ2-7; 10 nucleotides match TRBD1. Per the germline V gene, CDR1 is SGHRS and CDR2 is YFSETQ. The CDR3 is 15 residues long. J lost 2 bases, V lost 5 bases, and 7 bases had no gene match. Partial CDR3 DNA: TGCGCCAGCAGAACTACCGGGACAGGGGCCTACGAG. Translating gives CASRTTGTGAYE. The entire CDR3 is CASRTTGTGAYEQYF.

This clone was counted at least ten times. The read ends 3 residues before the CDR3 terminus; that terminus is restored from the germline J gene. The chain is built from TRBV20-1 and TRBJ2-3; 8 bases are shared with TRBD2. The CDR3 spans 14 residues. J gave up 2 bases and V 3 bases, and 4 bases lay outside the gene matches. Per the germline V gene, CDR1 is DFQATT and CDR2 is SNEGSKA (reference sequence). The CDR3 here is CSASDGGATDTQYF. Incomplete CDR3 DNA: TGCAGTGCTAGTGACGGGGGGGCCACAGATACG.

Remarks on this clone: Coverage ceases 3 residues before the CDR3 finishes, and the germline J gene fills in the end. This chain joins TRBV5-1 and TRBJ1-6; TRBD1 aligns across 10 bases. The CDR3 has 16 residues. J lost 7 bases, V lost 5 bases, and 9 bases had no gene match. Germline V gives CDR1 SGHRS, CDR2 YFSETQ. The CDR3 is CASSFGTGVRNSPLHF. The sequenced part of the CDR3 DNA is TGCGCCAGCAGTTTCGGGACAGGGGTTCGAAATTCACCC.

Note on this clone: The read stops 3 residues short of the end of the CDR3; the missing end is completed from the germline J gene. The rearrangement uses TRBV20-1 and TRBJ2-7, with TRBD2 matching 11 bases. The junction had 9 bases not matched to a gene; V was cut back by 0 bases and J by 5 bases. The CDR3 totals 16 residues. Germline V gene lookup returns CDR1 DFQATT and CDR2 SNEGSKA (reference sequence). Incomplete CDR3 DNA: TGCAGTGCTAGAGAGGGTCGACTAGCGGGGCTTAACGAG. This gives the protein CSAREGRLAGLNE. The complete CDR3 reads CSAREGRLAGLNEQYF.

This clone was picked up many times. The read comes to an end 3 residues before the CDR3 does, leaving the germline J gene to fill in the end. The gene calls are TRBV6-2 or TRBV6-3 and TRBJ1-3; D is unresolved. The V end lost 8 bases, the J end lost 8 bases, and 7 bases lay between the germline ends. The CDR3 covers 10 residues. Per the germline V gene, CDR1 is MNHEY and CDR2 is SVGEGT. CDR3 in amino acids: CASYGDTIYF. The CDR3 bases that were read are TGTGCCAGCTACGGGGACACC.

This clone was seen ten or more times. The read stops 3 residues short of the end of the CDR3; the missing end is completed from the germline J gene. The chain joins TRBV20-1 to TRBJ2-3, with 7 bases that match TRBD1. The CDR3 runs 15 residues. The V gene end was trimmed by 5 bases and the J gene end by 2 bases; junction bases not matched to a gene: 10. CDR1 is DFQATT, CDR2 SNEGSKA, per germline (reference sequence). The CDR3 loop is CSAPDRAASTDTQYF. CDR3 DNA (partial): TGCAGTGCTCCTGACAGGGCTGCTTCCACAGATACG.

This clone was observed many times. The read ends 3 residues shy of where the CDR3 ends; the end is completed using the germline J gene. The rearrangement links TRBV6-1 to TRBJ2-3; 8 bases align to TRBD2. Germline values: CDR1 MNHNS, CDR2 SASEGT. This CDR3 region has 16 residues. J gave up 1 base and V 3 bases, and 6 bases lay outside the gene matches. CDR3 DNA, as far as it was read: TGTGCCAGCAGTGATATGGGACTAGGAGGCACAGATACG. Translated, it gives CASSDMGLGGTDT. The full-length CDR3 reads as CASSDMGLGGTDTQYF.

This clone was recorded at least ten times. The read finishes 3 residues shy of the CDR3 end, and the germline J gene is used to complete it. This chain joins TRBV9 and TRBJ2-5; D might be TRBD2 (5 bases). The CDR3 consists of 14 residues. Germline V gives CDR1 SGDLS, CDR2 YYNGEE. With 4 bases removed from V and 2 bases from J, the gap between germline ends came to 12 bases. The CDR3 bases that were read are TGTGCCAGCAGCTCAGCGGCGGAACAAGAGACC. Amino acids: CASSSAAEQET. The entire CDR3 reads CASSSAAEQETQYF.

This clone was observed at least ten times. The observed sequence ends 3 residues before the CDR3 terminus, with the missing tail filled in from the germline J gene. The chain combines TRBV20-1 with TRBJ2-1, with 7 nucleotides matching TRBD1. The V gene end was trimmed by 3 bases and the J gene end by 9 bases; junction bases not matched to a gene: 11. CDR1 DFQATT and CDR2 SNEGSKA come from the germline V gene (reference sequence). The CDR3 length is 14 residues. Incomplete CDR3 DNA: TGCAGTGCTAGGAAAACGACAGGGATCGCTGAG. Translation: CSARKTTGIAE. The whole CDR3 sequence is CSARKTTGIAEQFF.

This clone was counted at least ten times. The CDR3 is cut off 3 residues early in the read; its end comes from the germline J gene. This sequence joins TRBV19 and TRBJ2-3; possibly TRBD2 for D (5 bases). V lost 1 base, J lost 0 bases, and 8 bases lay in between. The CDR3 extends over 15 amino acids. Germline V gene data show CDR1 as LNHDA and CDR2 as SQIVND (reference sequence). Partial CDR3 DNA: TGTGCCAGTAGTATAGGCGGGCCAAGCACAGATACG. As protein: CASSIGGPSTDT. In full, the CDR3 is CASSIGGPSTDTQYF.